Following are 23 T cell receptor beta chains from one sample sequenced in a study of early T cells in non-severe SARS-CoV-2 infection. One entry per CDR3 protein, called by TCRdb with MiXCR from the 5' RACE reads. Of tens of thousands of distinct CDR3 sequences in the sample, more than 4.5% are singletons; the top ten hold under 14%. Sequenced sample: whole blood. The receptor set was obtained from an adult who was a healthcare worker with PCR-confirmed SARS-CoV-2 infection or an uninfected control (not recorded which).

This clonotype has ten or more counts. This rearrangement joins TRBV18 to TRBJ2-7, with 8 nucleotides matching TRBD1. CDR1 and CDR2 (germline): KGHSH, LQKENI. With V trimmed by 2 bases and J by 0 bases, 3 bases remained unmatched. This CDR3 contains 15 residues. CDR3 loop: CASSPEQGVSYEQYF. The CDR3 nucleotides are TGTGCCAGCTCACCAGAACAGGGGGTCTCCTACGAGCAGTACTTC.

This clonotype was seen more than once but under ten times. This chain's CDR3 is CASSDRGQGLGTDTQYF. Written as DNA, the CDR3 is TGTGCCAGTTCGGACCGGGGACAGGGTTTGGGCACAGATACGCAGTATTTT. The chain couples TRBV19 to TRBJ2-3; 9 bases agree with TRBD1. The CDR3 sequence is 17 residues long. The germline V gene encodes CDR1 LNHDA and CDR2 SQIVND (reference sequence). The V segment lost 8 bases and the J segment 1 base; nucleotides outside the gene matches: 13.

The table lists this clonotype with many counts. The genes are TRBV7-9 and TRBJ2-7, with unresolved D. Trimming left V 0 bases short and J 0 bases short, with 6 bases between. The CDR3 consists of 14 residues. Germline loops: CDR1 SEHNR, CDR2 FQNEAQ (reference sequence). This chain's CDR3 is CASSLARTSYEQYF. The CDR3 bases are TGTGCCAGCAGCTTAGCTCGGACCTCCTACGAGCAGTACTTC. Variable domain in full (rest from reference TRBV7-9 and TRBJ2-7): DTGVSQNPRHKITKRGQNVTFRCDPISEHNRLYWYRQTLGQGPEFLTYFQNEAQLEKSRLLSDRFSAERPKGSFSTLEIQRTEQGDSAMYLCASSLARTSYEQYFGPGTRLTVT.

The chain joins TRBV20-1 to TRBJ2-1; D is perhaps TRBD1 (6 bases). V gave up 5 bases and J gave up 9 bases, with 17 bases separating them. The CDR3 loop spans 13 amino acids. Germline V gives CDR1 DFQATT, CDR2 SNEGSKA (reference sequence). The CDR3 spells CSAGDTGSPEQFF. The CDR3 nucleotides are TGCAGTGCTGGGGATACAGGGTCCCCTGAGCAGTTCTTC.

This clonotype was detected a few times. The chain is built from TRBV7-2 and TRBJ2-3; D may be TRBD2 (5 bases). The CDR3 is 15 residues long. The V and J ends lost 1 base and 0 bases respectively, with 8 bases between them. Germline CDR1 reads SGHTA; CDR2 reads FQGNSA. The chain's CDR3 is CASSLVASSTDTQYF. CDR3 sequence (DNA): TGTGCCAGCAGCTTAGTAGCGTCTAGCACAGATACGCAGTATTTT.

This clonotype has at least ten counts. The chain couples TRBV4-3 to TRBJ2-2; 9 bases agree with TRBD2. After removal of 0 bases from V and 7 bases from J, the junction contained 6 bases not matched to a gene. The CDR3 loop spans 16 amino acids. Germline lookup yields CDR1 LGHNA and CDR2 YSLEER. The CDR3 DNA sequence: TGCGCCAGCAGCCAAGATGTAGCGGGAGTGTTCGGGGAGCTGTTTTTT. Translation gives CASSQDVAGVFGELFF.

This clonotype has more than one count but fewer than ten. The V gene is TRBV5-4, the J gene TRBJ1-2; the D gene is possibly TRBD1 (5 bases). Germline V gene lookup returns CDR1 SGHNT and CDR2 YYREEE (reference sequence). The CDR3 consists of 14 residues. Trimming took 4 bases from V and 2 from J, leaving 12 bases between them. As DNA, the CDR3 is TGTGCCAGCAGCCAGGAGGGACTCAACTATGGCTACACCTTC. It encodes CASSQEGLNYGYTF.

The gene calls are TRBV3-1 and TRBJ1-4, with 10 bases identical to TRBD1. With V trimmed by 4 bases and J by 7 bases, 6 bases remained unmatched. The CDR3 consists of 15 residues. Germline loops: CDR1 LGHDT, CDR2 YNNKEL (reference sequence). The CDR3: CASSPLGQGREKLFF. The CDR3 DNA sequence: TGTGCCAGCAGCCCCCTGGGACAGGGGCGTGAAAAACTGTTTTTT.

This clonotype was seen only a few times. The CDR3 is CASSSPGQGETGNTIYF. Written as DNA, the CDR3 is TGTGCCAGCAGCTCCCCGGGACAGGGGGAAACTGGAAACACCATATATTTT. The chain uses TRBV5-4 and TRBJ1-3, with 11 bases fitting TRBD1. Germline CDR1 SGHNT, CDR2 YYREEE (reference sequence). V gave up 3 bases and J gave up 2 bases; unmatched junction bases: 7. The CDR3 is made up of 17 amino acids.

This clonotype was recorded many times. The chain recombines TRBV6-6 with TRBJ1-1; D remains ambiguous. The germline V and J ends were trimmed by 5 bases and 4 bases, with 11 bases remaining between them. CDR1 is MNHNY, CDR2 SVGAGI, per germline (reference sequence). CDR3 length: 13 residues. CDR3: CASSMVVGTEAFF. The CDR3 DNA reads TGTGCCAGCAGTATGGTAGTGGGCACTGAAGCTTTCTTT.

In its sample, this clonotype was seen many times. The CDR3 DNA sequence: TGTGCCAGCGTAAAAGGGGGGAGCAATCAGCCCCAGCATTTT. Protein: CASVKGGSNQPQHF. This chain connects TRBV6-6 to TRBJ1-5; TRBD1 is a possible D gene (6 bases). Trimming pared 8 bases from V and 1 base from J, leaving 12 bases between. The germline gives CDR1 MNHNY, CDR2 SVGAGI (reference sequence). The CDR3 has 14 residues.

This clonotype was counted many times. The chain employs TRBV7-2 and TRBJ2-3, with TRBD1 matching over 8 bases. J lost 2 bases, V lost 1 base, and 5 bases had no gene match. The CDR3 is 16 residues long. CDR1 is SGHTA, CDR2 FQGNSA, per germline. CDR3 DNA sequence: TGTGCCAGCAGCTTAGGAGGGGGACAGGTCACAGATACGCAGTATTTT. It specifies CASSLGGGQVTDTQYF.

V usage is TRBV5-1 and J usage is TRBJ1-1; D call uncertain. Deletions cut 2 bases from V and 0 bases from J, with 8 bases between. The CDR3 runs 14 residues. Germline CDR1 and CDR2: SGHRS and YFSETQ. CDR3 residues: CASSLPGLNTEAFF. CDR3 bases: TGCGCCAGCAGCTTACCGGGATTGAACACTGAAGCTTTCTTT.

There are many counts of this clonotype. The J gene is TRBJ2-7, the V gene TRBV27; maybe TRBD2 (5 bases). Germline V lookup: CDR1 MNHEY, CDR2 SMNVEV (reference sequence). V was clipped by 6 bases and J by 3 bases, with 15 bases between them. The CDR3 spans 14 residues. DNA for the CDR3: TGTGCCAGCAGCCCAACAAGCGGTGGCTACGAGCAGTACTTC. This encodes CASSPTSGGYEQYF.

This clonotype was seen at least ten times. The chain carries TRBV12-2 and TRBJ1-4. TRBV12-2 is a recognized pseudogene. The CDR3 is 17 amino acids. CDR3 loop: CASRQKGALRGNEKLFF. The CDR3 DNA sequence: TGTGCAAGTCGCCAAAAGGGAGCCCTTCGAGGGAATGAAAAACTGTTTTTT.

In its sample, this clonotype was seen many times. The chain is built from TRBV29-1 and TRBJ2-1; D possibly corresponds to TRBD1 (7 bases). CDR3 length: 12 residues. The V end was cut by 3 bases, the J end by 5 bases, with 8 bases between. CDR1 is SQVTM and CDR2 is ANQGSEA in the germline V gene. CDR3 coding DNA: TGCAGCGTTGACAGGGGGGACAATGAGCAGTTCTTC. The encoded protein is CSVDRGDNEQFF.

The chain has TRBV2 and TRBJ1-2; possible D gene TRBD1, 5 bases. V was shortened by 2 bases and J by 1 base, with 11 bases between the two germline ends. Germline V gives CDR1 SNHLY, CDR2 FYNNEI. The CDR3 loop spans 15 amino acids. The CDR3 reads CASSELDKINYGYTF. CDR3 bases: TGTGCCAGCAGTGAATTGGACAAGATTAACTATGGCTACACCTTC.

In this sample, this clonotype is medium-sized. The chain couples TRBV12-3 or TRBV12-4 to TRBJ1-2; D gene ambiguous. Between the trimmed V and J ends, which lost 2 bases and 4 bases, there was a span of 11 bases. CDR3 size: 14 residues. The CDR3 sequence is CASSLSSDPYGYTF. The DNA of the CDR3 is TGTGCCAGCAGTTTAAGCTCGGACCCCTATGGCTACACCTTC.

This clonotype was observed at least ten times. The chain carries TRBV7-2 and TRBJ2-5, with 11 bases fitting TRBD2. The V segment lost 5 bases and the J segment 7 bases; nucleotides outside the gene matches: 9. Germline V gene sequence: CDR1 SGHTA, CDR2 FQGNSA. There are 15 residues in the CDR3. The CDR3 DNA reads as TGTGCCAGCAGCCCAAGACTAGCGGGGCCTGGGACCCAGTACTTC. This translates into CASSPRLAGPGTQYF.

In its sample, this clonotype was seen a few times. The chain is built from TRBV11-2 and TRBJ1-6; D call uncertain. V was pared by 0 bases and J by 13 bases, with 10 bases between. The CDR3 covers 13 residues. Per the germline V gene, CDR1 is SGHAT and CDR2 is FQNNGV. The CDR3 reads CASSLDVVFPLHF. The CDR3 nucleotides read TGTGCCAGCAGCTTAGATGTTGTATTTCCCCTCCACTTT.

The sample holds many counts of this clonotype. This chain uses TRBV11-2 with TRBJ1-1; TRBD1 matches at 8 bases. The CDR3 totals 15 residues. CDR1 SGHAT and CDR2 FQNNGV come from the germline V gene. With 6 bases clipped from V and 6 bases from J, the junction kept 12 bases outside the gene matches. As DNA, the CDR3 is TGTGCCAGCAGGAAAACTACAGGGGGAAGATCTGAAGCTTTCTTT. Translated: CASRKTTGGRSEAFF.

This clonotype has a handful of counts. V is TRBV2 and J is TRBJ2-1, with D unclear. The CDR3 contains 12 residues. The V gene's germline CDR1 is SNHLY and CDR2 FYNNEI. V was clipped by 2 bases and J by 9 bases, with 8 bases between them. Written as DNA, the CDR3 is TGTGCCAGCAGTGAACAGCAGGCTGAGCAGTTCTTC. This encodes CASSEQQAEQFF.

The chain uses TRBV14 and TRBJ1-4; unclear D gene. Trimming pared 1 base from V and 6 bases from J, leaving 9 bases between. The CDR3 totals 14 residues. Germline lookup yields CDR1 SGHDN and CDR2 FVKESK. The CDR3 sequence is CASSQAGSDEKLFF. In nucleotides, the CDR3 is TGTGCCAGCAGCCAAGCTGGGTCTGATGAAAAACTGTTTTTT.